The next 7 T cell receptor beta chains were all read from a single sample in a study of PD-L1 blockade in urothelial cancer. Time point in this sample: pretreatment peripheral blood. Profiled with immunoSEQ multiplex PCR; TCRdb holds only in-frame clones, not every one. The table lists some 52,000 clones, around 75% of them singletons. The sequences come from PBMCs, collected around atezolizumab (anti-PD-L1) treatment. All receptors come from a man aged 65-85 years with urothelial cancer.

The CDR3 loop reads CASRGTGRETQYF. CDR3 DNA sequence: TGTGCCAGCAGAGGGACAGGGCGTGAGACCCAGTACTTC. The chain carries TRBV27 and TRBJ2-5; 9 nucleotides match TRBD1. The CDR3 consists of 13 residues. From germline, CDR1 is MNHEY and CDR2 SMNVEV (reference sequence). V lost 6 bases to trimming and J lost 5 bases; unmatched junction nucleotides: 4.

The chain joins TRBV25-1 to TRBJ2-4; D is perhaps TRBD2 (7 bases). The CDR3 is 16 amino acids. V lost 5 bases and J 7 bases, leaving 21 bases between the germline ends. CDR1 is MGHDK and CDR2 is SYGVNS in the germline V gene. This chain's CDR3 is CASSLGGGWSGNIQYF. The CDR3 DNA is TGTGCCAGCAGTTTAGGGGGGGGCTGGAGCGGGAACATTCAGTACTTC.

V and J are TRBV5-4 and TRBJ2-3; 8 bases align to TRBD1. Germline V CDR1 and CDR2: SGHNT, YYREEE (reference sequence). This CDR3 comprises 16 residues. Trimming took 0 bases from V and 4 from J; bases not matched to a gene: 7. The CDR3 reads CASSLAGQGGPDTQYF. As DNA, the CDR3 is TGTGCCAGCAGCTTGGCCGGACAGGGTGGCCCAGATACGCAGTATTTT.

This chain uses TRBV19 with TRBJ2-5; no clear D gene. The CDR3 consists of 17 residues. V lost 4 bases, J lost 4 bases, and 22 bases lay in between. CDR1 LNHDA and CDR2 SQIVND come from the germline V gene (reference sequence). The CDR3: CASSTAYSSSERETQYF. In DNA form, the CDR3 reads TGTGCCAGTAGTACGGCCTATAGTTCGAGCGAGCGAGAGACCCAGTACTTC.

The rearrangement uses TRBV11-2 and TRBJ2-5; maybe TRBD2 (6 bases). Trimming removed 0 bases at V and 2 bases at J, with 13 bases between. The CDR3 consists of 16 residues. Germline-derived CDR1 and CDR2 are SGHAT and FQNNGV. The CDR3 sequence: CASSLDGGEGQETQYF. The CDR3 bases are TGTGCCAGCAGCTTAGACGGGGGAGAGGGGCAAGAGACCCAGTACTTC.

J is TRBJ1-3 and V is TRBV7-9; D is unclear. The CDR3 loop spans 16 amino acids. Trimming removed 3 bases at V and 4 bases at J, with 16 bases between. Germline values: CDR1 SEHNR, CDR2 FQNEAQ (reference sequence). The CDR3 sequence: CASSFLEVYKGNTIYF. CDR3 coding DNA: TGTGCCAGCAGCTTTCTGGAGGTATACAAGGGAAACACCATATATTTT.

The rearrangement links TRBV5-4 to TRBJ2-3; D possibly corresponds to TRBD2 (5 bases). Germline-derived CDR1 and CDR2 are SGHNT and YYREEE (reference sequence). Trimming shortened V by 2 bases and J by 5 bases, and 18 bases separated the two germline ends. The CDR3 is made up of 16 amino acids. As DNA, the CDR3 is TGTGCCAGCAGCTTTCTAGACGGTCCAGGAGGAGATACGCAGTATTTT. It specifies CASSFLDGPGGDTQYF. Supplemented by reference TRBV5-4 and TRBJ2-3, the full variable domain reads ETGVTQSPTHLIKTRGQQVTLRCSSQSGHNTVSWYQQALGQGPQFIFQYYREEENGRGNFPPRFSGLQFPNYSSELNVNALELDDSALYLCASSFLDGPGGDTQYFGPGTRLTVL.